Listed here are 7 T cell receptor beta chains from one sample, sequenced in a study of blood T cell repertoires in COVID-19. Libraries were prepared by immunoSEQ multiplex PCR; TCRdb keeps only in-frame clonotypes and omits some of them. Of under 200,000 clones listed, approximately 90% were seen once; the top ten hold 25% to 30%. Sequences were obtained from peripheral blood. The source of these receptors is a man in his 60s with acute or convalescent COVID-19.

The chain employs TRBV24-1 and TRBJ2-7; D is ambiguous. V lost 6 bases and J lost 2, with 13 bases in between. CDR1 is KGHDR, CDR2 SFDVKD, per germline. This CDR3 is built from 14 residues. CDR3 DNA sequence: TGTGCCACCAGTAACAGCCGAATTCCCTACGAGCAGTACTTC. Translating gives CATSNSRIPYEQYF.

This chain joins TRBV19 and TRBJ2-7; D is perhaps TRBD1 (6 bases). Germline V CDR1 and CDR2: LNHDA, SQIVND (reference sequence). The CDR3 extends over 14 amino acids. The V end was cut by 3 bases, the J end by 2 bases, with 11 bases between. This CDR3 reads CASSIEGVTYEQYF. The CDR3 coding sequence is TGTGCCAGTAGTATTGAGGGGGTGACCTACGAGCAGTACTTC.

In this sample, this clone turned up once. The chain is built from TRBV2 and TRBJ2-3; TRBD2 is a possible D gene (6 bases). This CDR3 is 15 amino acids long. V dropped 1 base and J dropped 4 bases, with 12 bases sitting between them. Germline assignment: CDR1 SNHLY and CDR2 FYNNEI. The CDR3 region has the DNA TGTGCCAGCAGTGAAGAGGCGGGATTCGCAGATACGCAGTATTTT. Translating gives CASSEEAGFADTQYF.

V and J are TRBV4-1 and TRBJ1-2; 10 bases fit TRBD1. This CDR3 spans 16 amino acids. Germline V gene sequence: CDR1 MGHRA, CDR2 YSYEKL. Unmatched junction bases numbered 10, after V lost 2 bases and J lost 7 bases. CDR3 protein: CASSQQRQGADRGYTF. The CDR3 region has the DNA TGCGCCAGCAGCCAACAAAGACAGGGGGCCGATCGTGGCTACACCTTC.

The count of this clone is one. The chain recombines TRBV6-2 or TRBV6-3 with TRBJ2-7; maybe TRBD1 (5 bases). The CDR3 covers 13 residues. CDR1 and CDR2 (germline): MNHEY, SVGEGT. V lost 2 bases and J 3 bases, leaving 8 bases between the germline ends. This chain's CDR3 is CASSYQGYYEQYV. DNA of the CDR3: TGTGCCAGCAGTTACCAGGGTTACTACGAGCAGTACGTC.

The chain links TRBV6-5 to TRBJ2-7; 9 bases align to TRBD1. This CDR3 is 15 amino acids long. CDR1 MNHEY and CDR2 SVGAGI come from the germline V gene. V was pared by 5 bases and J by 4 bases, with 9 bases of the junction left unmatched. CDR3 nucleotides: TGTGCCAGCAGTCAAACGGGACAGGGTTTATACGAGCAGTACTTC. Translated, it gives CASSQTGQGLYEQYF.

This chain uses TRBV4-3 with TRBJ2-1; 8 nucleotides line up with TRBD2. The CDR3 extends over 16 amino acids. V gave up 2 bases and J gave up 10 bases; unmatched junction bases: 13. Germline-derived CDR1 and CDR2 are LGHNA and YSLEER. For the CDR3, the DNA is TGCGCCAGCAGCCAATTCGGGGCTAGCGGGTCTGGGGAGCAGTTCTTC. Protein sequence: CASSQFGASGSGEQFF.